A selection of T cell receptor beta chains follows, all from one sample in a study of Ad26.COV2.S vaccination and SARS-CoV-2 variants. The method was immunoSEQ multiplex PCR; TCRdb's version includes in-frame clones alone and lacks a portion of them. The sample has 250,000 to 300,000 clones; about 90% are singletons. This specimen was peripheral blood, taken in a trial of Ad26.COV2.S vaccine versus placebo. All receptors come from a person between 18 and 65 years old who received the Ad26.COV2.S COVID-19 vaccine or a placebo. The CDR3 runs from the conserved cysteine through the conserved F or W. The order of the fields is J gene, V gene, CDR3 protein.

j_call: TRBJ2-7; v_call: TRBV3-1/TRBV3-2; cdr3_aa: CASSPGGRYEQYF
j_call: TRBJ2-7; v_call: TRBV5-1; cdr3_aa: CASSGTREQYF
j_call: TRBJ2-5; v_call: TRBV5-1; cdr3_aa: CASSLVGTPRETQYF
j_call: TRBJ2-1; v_call: TRBV11-2; cdr3_aa: CASSFGRTGTSAYNEQFF
j_call: TRBJ1-2; v_call: TRBV6-1; cdr3_aa: CASSDMGHLNYGYTF
j_call: TRBJ1-2; v_call: TRBV19; cdr3_aa: CASQFPGHFYGYTF
j_call: TRBJ2-3; v_call: TRBV6-6; cdr3_aa: CASRRSSGSLPDTQYF
j_call: TRBJ2-7; v_call: TRBV19; cdr3_aa: CASSTRSGTLGEQYF
j_call: TRBJ2-3; v_call: TRBV10-3; cdr3_aa: CAISEGQDSTDTQYF
j_call: TRBJ1-4; v_call: TRBV7-2; cdr3_aa: CASRIQGVTNEKLFF
j_call: TRBJ2-7; v_call: TRBV6-5; cdr3_aa: CASSYGQSYEQYF
j_call: TRBJ2-1; v_call: TRBV1; cdr3_aa: CTSSQDLAVNEQFF
j_call: TRBJ1-1; v_call: TRBV18; cdr3_aa: CASSPPGGTEAFF
j_call: TRBJ1-2; v_call: TRBV6-5; cdr3_aa: CASSYQGGGYTF
j_call: TRBJ1-2; v_call: TRBV2; cdr3_aa: CASTQTATNYGYTF
j_call: TRBJ2-3; v_call: TRBV15; cdr3_aa: CATLDRTVSDTQYF
j_call: TRBJ1-2; v_call: TRBV6-1; cdr3_aa: CASSETGGWGYTF
j_call: TRBJ1-2; v_call: TRBV9; cdr3_aa: CASSVGGSFYYGYTF
j_call: TRBJ1-1; v_call: TRBV15; cdr3_aa: CATSREGQGAGAFF
j_call: TRBJ2-3; v_call: TRBV10-1; cdr3_aa: CASSDLGYTDTQYF
j_call: TRBJ2-1; v_call: TRBV7-3; cdr3_aa: CASSTWTGGQFF
j_call: TRBJ1-2; v_call: TRBV28; cdr3_aa: CASSAGTGVGYTF
j_call: TRBJ1-2; v_call: TRBV29-1; cdr3_aa: CSVEFRSPYGYTF
j_call: TRBJ1-2; v_call: TRBV18; cdr3_aa: CASSSESGAWGYTF
j_call: TRBJ1-5; v_call: TRBV19; cdr3_aa: CASSQQGGSQPQHF
j_call: TRBJ2-5; v_call: TRBV14; cdr3_aa: CASSQELAGGPETQYF
j_call: TRBJ2-1; v_call: TRBV7-3; cdr3_aa: CASSPGRSYNEQFF
j_call: TRBJ1-1; v_call: TRBV6-5; cdr3_aa: CASSPRNPNTEAFF
j_call: TRBJ1-3; v_call: TRBV28; cdr3_aa: CASSSGHAGRTIYF
j_call: TRBJ2-1; v_call: TRBV4-2; cdr3_aa: CASSQDTVPGGPGEQFF
j_call: TRBJ1-2; v_call: TRBV5-4; cdr3_aa: CASSLDGAEGYTF
j_call: TRBJ1-1; v_call: TRBV7-2; cdr3_aa: CASSLGGAAMNTEAFF
j_call: TRBJ1-1; v_call: TRBV5-1; cdr3_aa: CASRPIQGPDAFF
j_call: TRBJ1-2; v_call: TRBV30; cdr3_aa: CAWSGKGNYGYTF
j_call: TRBJ2-1; v_call: TRBV5-5; cdr3_aa: CASSFYRLAGNNEQFF
j_call: TRBJ2-1; v_call: TRBV7-9; cdr3_aa: CAKQGLAGINEQFF
j_call: TRBJ1-6; v_call: TRBV7-8; cdr3_aa: CASSLGGTTESPLHF
j_call: TRBJ1-2; v_call: TRBV5-8; cdr3_aa: CASSLAPGPRKDGYTF
j_call: TRBJ1-5; v_call: TRBV20-1; cdr3_aa: CSASAGAGGRNNQPQHF
j_call: TRBJ2-1; v_call: TRBV7-7; cdr3_aa: CASSLGSTGGNEQFF
j_call: TRBJ2-2; v_call: TRBV12-5; cdr3_aa: CASGLVLGRIPGELFF
j_call: TRBJ1-4; v_call: TRBV19; cdr3_aa: CASSIRYNEKLFF
j_call: TRBJ1-4; v_call: TRBV7-3; cdr3_aa: CASSLIMKKLFF